Each of the 24 T cell receptor beta chains below was sequenced from the same sample in a study of lymphopenia after photon versus proton radiotherapy. The data were produced by immunoSEQ multiplex PCR, yet TCRdb's version contains in-frame clones alone and is incomplete. The sample consists of around 22,000 clones, around four fifths of them appearing once. Material: peripheral blood, obtained from a patient treated with photon-based radiotherapy. All receptors derive from a man between 35 and 55 years old with gastric cancer.

V gene TRBV5-1 combines with J gene TRBJ2-3; no definite D call. CDR3 size: 11 residues. The germline V gene encodes CDR1 SGHRS and CDR2 YFSETQ. Deletions cut 6 bases from V and 2 bases from J, with 4 bases between. Here the CDR3 DNA reads TGCGCCAGCACAAACACAGATACGCAGTATTTT. The encoded protein is CASTNTDTQYF. Complete variable domain (other parts from reference TRBV5-1 and TRBJ2-3): KAGVTQTPRYLIKTRGQQVTLSCSPISGHRSVSWYQQTPGQGLQFLFEYFSETQRNKGNFPGRFSGRQFSNSRSEMNVSTLELGDSALYLCASTNTDTQYFGPGTRLTVL.

The rearrangement uses TRBV18 and TRBJ2-7; 7 bases fit TRBD2. Per germline, CDR1 KGHSH and CDR2 LQKENI. V shed 2 bases and J 0 bases; nucleotides not matched to a gene: 4. This CDR3 is 15 amino acids long. CDR3 region: CASSPGGGSSYEQYF. CDR3 nucleotide sequence: TGTGCCAGCTCACCAGGCGGGGGTAGCTCCTACGAGCAGTACTTC.

A few counts support this clone. The rearrangement uses TRBV30 and TRBJ2-1; the D is unclear. Trimming took off 1 base at V and 10 bases at J, with 11 bases between the two ends. The germline V gene has CDR1 GTSNPN and CDR2 SVGIG (reference sequence). The CDR3 spans 12 residues. CDR3 sequence reads: CAWSGRAQEQFF. CDR3 bases: TGTGCCTGGAGTGGCCGGGCCCAGGAGCAGTTCTTC.

V is TRBV18 and J is TRBJ1-5; D is undetermined. Trimming stripped 2 bases from V and 7 bases from J, with 9 bases between. The CDR3 consists of 13 residues. Per germline, CDR1 KGHSH and CDR2 LQKENI. CDR3 DNA sequence: TGTGCCAGCTCACCAGGGGAACGCCAGCCCCAGCATTTT. Its protein is CASSPGERQPQHF.

This clone is a singleton in its sample. The chain is built from TRBV6-5 and TRBJ1-2; 7 nucleotides align to TRBD1. J was trimmed by 2 bases and V by 6 bases; bases with no gene match: 9. The CDR3 is 15 amino acids. Germline V gives CDR1 MNHEY, CDR2 SVGAGI. The CDR3 DNA sequence: TGTGCCAGCAGCTCCCCCTTACAGGGGAACTATGGCTACACCTTC. Its protein is CASSSPLQGNYGYTF.

This sequence joins TRBV6-4 and TRBJ2-1; no definite D call. Germline loops: CDR1 MRHNA, CDR2 SNTAGT. This CDR3 region has 13 residues. V was cut by 2 bases and J by 11 bases, with 13 bases left in between. The DNA of the CDR3 is TGTGCCAGCAGTGACGAGGTACGGGCTCAGCAGTTCTTC. It encodes CASSDEVRAQQFF.

The CDR3 sequence is CASSFDRNEAFF. CDR3 sequence (DNA): TGTGCCAGCAGCTTCGACAGGAATGAAGCTTTCTTT. This chain uses TRBV6-5 with TRBJ1-1; D may be TRBD1 (6 bases). CDR3 length: 12 residues. The V end lost 6 bases, the J end lost 7 bases, and 12 bases lay between the germline ends. The germline V gene encodes CDR1 MNHEY and CDR2 SVGAGI.

The V call is TRBV5-1, the J call TRBJ1-1, with 10 bases fitting TRBD1. This CDR3 comprises 15 residues. Germline-derived CDR1 and CDR2 are SGHRS and YFSETQ. Losses at the gene ends were 4 bases for V and 5 bases for J; bases not matched to a gene: 8. CDR3 sequence reads: CASSRSGQGNTEAFF. The CDR3 bases are TGCGCCAGCAGCCGCTCGGGACAGGGGAATACTGAAGCTTTCTTT.

V usage is TRBV5-1 and J usage is TRBJ1-1; possibly TRBD1 for D (5 bases). Germline V gene lookup returns CDR1 SGHRS and CDR2 YFSETQ. The V and J ends lost 0 bases and 7 bases respectively, with 10 bases between them. There are 13 residues in the CDR3. DNA of the CDR3: TGCGCCAGCAGCTTGGTCGGAAGGGGTGAAGCTTTCTTT. Protein product: CASSLVGRGEAFF.

The chain combines TRBV27 with TRBJ2-7; 7 bases agree with TRBD1. V shed 6 bases and J 7 bases; nucleotides not matched to a gene: 6. Germline lookup yields CDR1 MNHEY and CDR2 SMNVEV (reference sequence). CDR3 length: 12 amino acids. The CDR3, as DNA: TGTGCCAGCAGGGTACAGGGGAGTGAGCAGTACTTC. Its translation: CASRVQGSEQYF.

The V and J genes are TRBV10-3 and TRBJ1-2; D unclear. Trimming shortened V by 2 bases and J by 1 base, and 11 bases separated the two germline ends. CDR1 and CDR2 from the germline V gene are ENHRY and SYGVKD. The CDR3 spans 15 residues. In DNA form, the CDR3 reads TGTGCCATCAGTGAGATTGCGGAGGATAACTATGGCTACACCTTC. Its translation is CAISEIAEDNYGYTF.

The genes are TRBV19 and TRBJ2-7; weak D call: TRBD1 (6 bases). V was pared by 7 bases and J by 2 bases, with 21 bases between. Germline CDR1 and CDR2: LNHDA and SQIVND (reference sequence). This CDR3 has 16 residues. The CDR3, as DNA: TGTGCCAGTAAATCATCCGGACAGATCGGGACCTACGAGCAGTACTTC. Translation: CASKSSGQIGTYEQYF.

The chain recombines TRBV19 with TRBJ2-2, with D tentatively TRBD1 (6 bases). With 6 bases removed from V and 6 bases from J, the gap between germline ends came to 17 bases. This CDR3 spans 15 amino acids. Per the germline V gene, CDR1 is LNHDA and CDR2 is SQIVND (reference sequence). This CDR3 reads CASSAADSLSGELFF. The CDR3 DNA reads TGTGCCAGTAGCGCGGCGGACAGCTTATCCGGGGAGCTGTTTTTT. Complete variable domain (other parts from reference TRBV19 and TRBJ2-2): DGGITQSPKYLFRKEGQNVTLSCEQNLNHDAMYWYRQDPGQGLRLIYYSQIVNDFQKGDIAEGYSVSREKKESFPLTVTSAQKNPTAFYLCASSAADSLSGELFFGEGSRLTVL.

This rearrangement joins TRBV5-5 to TRBJ2-2; D gene uncertain. V gave up 0 bases and J gave up 7 bases, with 7 bases separating them. The germline CDR1 and CDR2 sequences are SGHKS and YYEKEE (reference sequence). The CDR3 contains 13 residues. The CDR3 sequence is CASSLAVNGELFF. Written as DNA, the CDR3 is TGTGCCAGCAGCTTGGCGGTGAACGGGGAGCTGTTTTTT.

The V and J genes are TRBV5-6 and TRBJ1-2; a weak D match, TRBD1 (5 bases). The CDR3 runs 14 residues. Germline V CDR1 and CDR2: SGHDT, YYEEEE. Trimming removed 4 bases at V and 8 bases at J, with 18 bases between. The CDR3 loop is CASSPPGDRGGYTF. The DNA of the CDR3 is TGTGCCAGCAGCCCCCCGGGGGACCGCGGAGGCTACACCTTC. Variable domain in full (rest from reference TRBV5-6 and TRBJ1-2): DAGVTQSPTHLIKTRGQQVTLRCSPKSGHDTVSWYQQALGQGPQFIFQYYEEEERQRGNFPDRFSGHQFPNYSSELNVNALLLGDSALYLCASSPPGDRGGYTFGSGTRLTVV.

J is TRBJ2-7 and V is TRBV12-5, with D possibly called TRBD1 or TRBD2 (5 bases each). Trimming cost V 6 bases and J 6 bases, with 18 bases left between them. The CDR3 is 14 residues long. CDR1 and CDR2 from the germline V gene are LGHNT and FRNRAP. The CDR3: CASGPGHPGAEQYF. DNA of the CDR3: TGTGCTAGTGGACCTGGACATCCCGGGGCCGAGCAGTACTTC.

The chain couples TRBV2 to TRBJ1-3, with D unclear. This CDR3 is 15 amino acids long. Trimming shortened V by 6 bases and J by 0 bases, and 12 bases separated the two germline ends. CDR1 is SNHLY, CDR2 FYNNEI, per germline. This chain's CDR3 is CASSRDGSSGNTIYF. CDR3 sequence (DNA): TGTGCCAGCAGCCGTGACGGGAGCTCTGGAAACACCATATATTTT.

This chain uses TRBV7-3 with TRBJ2-2, with 7 bases identical to TRBD1. The CDR3 covers 14 residues. V gave up 7 bases and J gave up 0 bases; unmatched junction bases: 2. The germline V gene encodes CDR1 SGHTA and CDR2 FQGTGA. The CDR3 nucleotides are TGTGCCAGCACTACAGGGGCGAACACCGGGGAGCTGTTTTTT. This gives the protein CASTTGANTGELFF.

The V gene is TRBV4-3, the J gene TRBJ1-4; 8 bases align to TRBD1. The V gene's germline CDR1 is LGHNA and CDR2 YSLEER. Losses at the gene ends were 4 bases for V and 4 bases for J; bases not matched to a gene: 5. The CDR3 contains 15 residues. The CDR3 protein is CASSRRDRSNEKLFF. The CDR3 DNA sequence: TGCGCCAGCAGCCGCCGGGACAGGAGTAATGAAAAACTGTTTTTT.

The CDR3: CASRDPGQGAAGYTF. DNA of the CDR3: TGTGCCAGTAGGGATCCCGGACAGGGGGCGGCTGGCTACACCTTC. This sequence joins TRBV19 and TRBJ1-2; TRBD1 agrees at 11 bases. Germline V gives CDR1 LNHDA, CDR2 SQIVND (reference sequence). With 6 bases clipped from V and 7 bases from J, the junction kept 10 bases outside the gene matches. There are 15 residues in the CDR3. The full variable domain, its missing parts supplied by reference TRBV19 and TRBJ1-2, is DGGITQSPKYLFRKEGQNVTLSCEQNLNHDAMYWYRQDPGQGLRLIYYSQIVNDFQKGDIAEGYSVSREKKESFPLTVTSAQKNPTAFYLCASRDPGQGAAGYTFGSGTRLTVV.

V usage is TRBV4-3 and J usage is TRBJ2-5; D perhaps matches TRBD1 (8 bases). The germline gives CDR1 LGHNA, CDR2 YSLEER. V was clipped by 5 bases and J by 5 bases, with 18 bases between them. This CDR3 is 15 amino acids long. The CDR3 coding sequence is TGCGCCAGCAGCTCCTACAGGGGGGGGACGGAGACCCAGTACTTC. It codes for CASSSYRGGTETQYF.

The V gene is TRBV6-6, the J gene TRBJ1-5, with D uncertain. The CDR3 is made up of 15 amino acids. Germline CDR1 and CDR2: MNHNY and SVGAGI (reference sequence). V gave up 0 bases and J gave up 1 base, with 7 bases separating them. CDR3 amino acids: CASSYSGWSNQPQHF. CDR3 in DNA: TGTGCCAGCAGTTACTCAGGGTGGAGCAATCAGCCCCAGCATTTT.

The rearrangement links TRBV6-1 to TRBJ2-7; perhaps TRBD2 as D (5 bases). This CDR3 has 12 amino acids. CDR1 MNHNS and CDR2 SASEGT come from the germline V gene. V lost 8 bases, J lost 5 bases, and 13 bases lay in between. CDR3 bases: TGTGCCAGCCGACCCAGACTAAACGAGCAGTACTTC. It is translated as CASRPRLNEQYF.

This clone was found a few times. V and J are TRBV27 and TRBJ2-1, with D unresolved. The CDR3 covers 15 residues. Trimming took 4 bases from V and 7 from J, leaving 17 bases between them. The germline CDR1 and CDR2 sequences are MNHEY and SMNVEV (reference sequence). The CDR3 reads CASSSRPDGRNEQFF. The CDR3 coding sequence is TGTGCCAGCAGTTCCCGCCCAGATGGAAGAAATGAGCAGTTCTTC.